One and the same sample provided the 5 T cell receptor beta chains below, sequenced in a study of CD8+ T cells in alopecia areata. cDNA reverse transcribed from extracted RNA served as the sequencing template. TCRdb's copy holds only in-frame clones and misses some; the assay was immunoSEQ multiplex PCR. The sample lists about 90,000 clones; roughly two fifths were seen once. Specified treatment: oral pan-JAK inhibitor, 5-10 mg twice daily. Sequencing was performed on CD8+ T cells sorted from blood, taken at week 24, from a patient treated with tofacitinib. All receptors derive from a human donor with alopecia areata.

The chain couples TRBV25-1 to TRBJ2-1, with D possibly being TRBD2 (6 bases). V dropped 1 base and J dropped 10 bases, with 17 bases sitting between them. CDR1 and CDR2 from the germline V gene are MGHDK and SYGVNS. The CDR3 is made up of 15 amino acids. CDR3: CASSESGSPGNEQFF. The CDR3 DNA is TGTGCCAGCAGTGAATCCGGGAGCCCGGGTAACGAGCAGTTCTTC.

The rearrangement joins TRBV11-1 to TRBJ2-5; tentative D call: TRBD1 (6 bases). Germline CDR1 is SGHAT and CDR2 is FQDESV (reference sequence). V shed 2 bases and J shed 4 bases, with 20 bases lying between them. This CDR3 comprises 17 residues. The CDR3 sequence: CASSLSVVEGVGETQYF. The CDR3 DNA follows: TGTGCCAGCAGCTTATCGGTGGTCGAGGGGGTGGGAGAGACCCAGTACTTC. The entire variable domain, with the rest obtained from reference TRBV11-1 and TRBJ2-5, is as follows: EAEVAQSPRYKITEKSQAVAFWCDPISGHATLYWYRQILGQGPELLVQFQDESVVDDSQLPKDRFSAERLKGVDSTLKIQPAELGDSAMYLCASSLSVVEGVGETQYFGPGTRLLVL.

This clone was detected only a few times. CDR3 in amino acids: CASSQTANLSYEQYF. CDR3 DNA: TGTGCCAGCAGTCAGACAGCTAATCTCTCCTACGAGCAGTACTTC. The V call is TRBV2, the J call TRBJ2-7, with a weak D call TRBD1 (5 bases). Germline V gene data show CDR1 as SNHLY and CDR2 as FYNNEI. CDR3 length equals 15 residues. Trimming took off 5 bases at V and 0 bases at J, with 14 bases between the two ends.

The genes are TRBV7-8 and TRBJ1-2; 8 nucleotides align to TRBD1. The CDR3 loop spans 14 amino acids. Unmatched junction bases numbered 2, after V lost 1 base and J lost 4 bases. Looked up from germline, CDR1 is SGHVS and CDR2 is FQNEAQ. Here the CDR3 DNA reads TGTGCCAGCAGCTTAGGGGACAGGTTCTATGGCTACACCTTC. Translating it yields CASSLGDRFYGYTF. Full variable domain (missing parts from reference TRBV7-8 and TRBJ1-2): GAGVSQSPRYKVAKRGQDVALRCDPISGHVSLFWYQQALGQGPEFLTYFQNEAQLDKSGLPSDRFFAERPEGSVSTLKIQRTQQEDSAVYLCASSLGDRFYGYTFGSGTRLTVV.

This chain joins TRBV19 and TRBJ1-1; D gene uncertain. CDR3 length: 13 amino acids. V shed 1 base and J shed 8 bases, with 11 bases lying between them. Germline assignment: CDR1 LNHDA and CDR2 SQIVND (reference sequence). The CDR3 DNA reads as TGTGCCAGTAGTATAGTCGGCAGCTCAGAAGCTTTCTTT. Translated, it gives CASSIVGSSEAFF.